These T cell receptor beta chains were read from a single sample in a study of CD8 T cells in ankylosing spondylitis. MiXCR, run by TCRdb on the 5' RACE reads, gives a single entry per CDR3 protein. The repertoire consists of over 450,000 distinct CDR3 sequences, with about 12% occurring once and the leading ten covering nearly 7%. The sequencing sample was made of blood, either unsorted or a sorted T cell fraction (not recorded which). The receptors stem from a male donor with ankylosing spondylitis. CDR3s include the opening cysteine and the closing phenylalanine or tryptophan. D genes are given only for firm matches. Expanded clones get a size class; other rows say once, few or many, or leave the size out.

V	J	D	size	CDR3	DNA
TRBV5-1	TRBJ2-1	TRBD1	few	CASSLAGGTGAYNEQFF	TGCGCCAGCAGCTTGGCCGGAGGGACAGGAGCTTACAATGAGCAGTTCTTC
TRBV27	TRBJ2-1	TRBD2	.	CASSPGTSGKGEQFF	TGTGCCAGCAGTCCTGGGACTAGCGGGAAGGGTGAGCAGTTCTTC
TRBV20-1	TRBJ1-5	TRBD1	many	CSASRDSQQPQHF	TGCAGTGCTAGCCGGGACAGTCAACAGCCCCAGCATTTT
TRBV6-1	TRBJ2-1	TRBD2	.	CASSELAGVEQFF	TGTGCCAGCAGTGAACTAGCGGGAGTTGAGCAGTTCTTC
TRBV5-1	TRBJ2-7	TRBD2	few	CASSLASSGRAHEQYF	TGCGCCAGCAGCTTGGCATCTAGCGGGAGGGCCCACGAGCAGTACTTC
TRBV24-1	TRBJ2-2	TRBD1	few	CATSDWDSPGTGELFF	TGTGCCACCAGTGATTGGGACAGCCCGGGCACCGGGGAGCTGTTTTTT
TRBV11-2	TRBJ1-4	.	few	CASSSRGNEKLFF	TGTGCCAGCAGCTCCCGAGGAAATGAAAAACTGTTTTTT
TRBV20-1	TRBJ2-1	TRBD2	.	CSATSGRAYNEQFF	TGCAGTGCCACTAGCGGGAGGGCCTACAATGAGCAGTTCTTC
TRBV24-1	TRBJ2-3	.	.	CATGVEVTDTQYF	TGTGCCACCGGGGTTGAGGTTACAGATACGCAGTATTTT
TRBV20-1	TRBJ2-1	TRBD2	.	CSAHGLAGGSHNEQFF	TGCAGTGCTCACGGACTAGCGGGAGGATCCCACAATGAGCAGTTCTTC
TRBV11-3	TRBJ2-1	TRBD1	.	CASSPPTGMNEQFF	TGTGCCAGCAGCCCGCCGACAGGGATGAATGAGCAGTTCTTC
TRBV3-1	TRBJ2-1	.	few	CASRSGTETSEQFF	TGTGCCAGCAGATCCGGGACCGAGACTTCCGAGCAGTTCTTC
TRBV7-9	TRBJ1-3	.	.	CASSAQSGNTIYF	TGTGCCAGCAGCGCCCAGTCTGGAAACACCATATATTTT
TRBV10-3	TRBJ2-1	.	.	CAISESSLFGNEQFF	TGTGCCATCAGTGAGTCATCGCTATTCGGGAATGAGCAGTTCTTC
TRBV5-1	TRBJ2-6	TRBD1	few	CASSPGQFSSGANVLTF	TGCGCCAGTAGCCCGGGACAGTTCTCATCTGGGGCCAACGTCCTGACTTTC
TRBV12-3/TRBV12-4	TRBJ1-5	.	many	CASSLVGQPQHF	TGTGCCAGCAGTTTAGTAGGCCAGCCCCAGCATTTT
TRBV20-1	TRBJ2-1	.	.	CSARGGLDSDEQFF	TGCAGTGCTAGAGGGGGACTCGACAGCGATGAGCAGTTCTTC
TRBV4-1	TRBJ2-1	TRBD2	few	CASSQDGIRDYLYNEQFF	TGCGCCAGCAGCCAAGATGGAATTCGGGACTACCTCTACAATGAGCAGTTCTTC
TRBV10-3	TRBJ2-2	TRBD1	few	CAAGQGASTGELFF	TGTGCCGCGGGACAGGGGGCGAGCACCGGGGAGCTGTTTTTT
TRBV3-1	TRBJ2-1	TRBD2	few	CASSPRTSPYNEQFF	TGTGCCAGCAGCCCGCGGACTAGCCCCTACAATGAGCAGTTCTTC
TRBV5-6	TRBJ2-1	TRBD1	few	CASSMTGLDEQFF	TGTGCCAGCAGCATGACAGGGTTGGATGAGCAGTTCTTC
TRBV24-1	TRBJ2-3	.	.	CATSDGGGPTTDTQYF	TGTGCCACCAGTGATGGAGGGGGCCCCACCACAGATACGCAGTATTTT
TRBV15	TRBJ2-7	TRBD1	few	CATSTGTGDYEQYF	TGTGCCACCAGCACCGGGACAGGGGACTACGAGCAGTACTTC
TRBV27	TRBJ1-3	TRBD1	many	CASQDRSSGNTIYF	TGTGCCAGTCAGGACAGGAGCTCTGGAAACACCATATATTTT
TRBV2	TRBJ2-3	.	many	CASSEAGLGAGTQYF	TGTGCCAGCAGTGAAGCAGGGCTGGGGGCCGGCACGCAGTATTTT
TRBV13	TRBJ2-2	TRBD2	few	CASSLPSGRLTGELFF	TGTGCCAGCAGCTTGCCCAGCGGGAGATTGACGGGGGAGCTGTTTTTT
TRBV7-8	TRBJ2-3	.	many	CASSLGRLGTDTQYF	TGTGCCAGCAGCCTAGGGCGACTAGGCACAGATACGCAGTATTTT
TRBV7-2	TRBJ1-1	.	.	CASSPFGGMNTEAFF	TGTGCCAGCAGCCCCTTCGGGGGGATGAACACTGAAGCTTTCTTT
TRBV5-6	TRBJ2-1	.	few	CASSFKTLGGDEQFF	TGTGCCAGCAGCTTTAAGACTTTGGGGGGAGATGAGCAGTTCTTC
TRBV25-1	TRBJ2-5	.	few	CASTSGGETQYF	TGTGCCAGCACCTCGGGTGGGGAGACCCAGTACTTC
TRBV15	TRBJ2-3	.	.	CATSRSDVGVSDTQYF	TGTGCCACCAGCAGGTCTGATGTGGGAGTGTCAGATACGCAGTATTTT
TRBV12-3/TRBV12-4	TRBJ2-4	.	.	CASSPSTNYIQYF	TGTGCCAGCAGTCCCTCGACTAATTACATTCAGTACTTC
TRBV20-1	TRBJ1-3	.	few	CSARAGDNTIYF	TGCAGTGCTAGAGCGGGGGACAACACCATATATTTT
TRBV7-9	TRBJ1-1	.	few	CASSLDRVEAFF	TGTGCCAGCAGCTTAGATAGGGTCGAAGCTTTCTTT
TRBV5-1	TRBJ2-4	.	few	CASSLVTAQRRDIQYF	TGCGCCAGCAGCTTGGTCACGGCTCAGAGAAGGGACATTCAGTACTTC
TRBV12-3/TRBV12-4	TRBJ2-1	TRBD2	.	CASSYRLREGYNEQFF	TGTGCCAGCAGTTATCGTTTGCGGGAGGGGTACAATGAGCAGTTCTTC
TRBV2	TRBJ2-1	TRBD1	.	CASSLEDRGLDEQFF	TGTGCCAGCAGTTTGGAGGACAGGGGTTTGGATGAGCAGTTCTTC
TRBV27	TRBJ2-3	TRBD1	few	CASQGTGGTDTQYF	TGTGCCAGTCAGGGGACAGGGGGTACAGATACGCAGTATTTT
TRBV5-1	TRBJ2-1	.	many	CASSLFFGNEQFF	.
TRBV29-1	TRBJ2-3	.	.	CSVLWLGGTDTQYF	TGCAGCGTACTATGGCTAGGGGGCACAGATACGCAGTATTTT
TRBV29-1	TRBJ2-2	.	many	CSVLRNRNTGELFF	TGCAGCGTCCTCCGGAATAGAAACACCGGGGAGCTGTTTTTT
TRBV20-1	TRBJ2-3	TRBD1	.	CRIPGQGTDTQYF	TGCAGGATACCGGGACAGGGGACAGATACGCAGTATTTT